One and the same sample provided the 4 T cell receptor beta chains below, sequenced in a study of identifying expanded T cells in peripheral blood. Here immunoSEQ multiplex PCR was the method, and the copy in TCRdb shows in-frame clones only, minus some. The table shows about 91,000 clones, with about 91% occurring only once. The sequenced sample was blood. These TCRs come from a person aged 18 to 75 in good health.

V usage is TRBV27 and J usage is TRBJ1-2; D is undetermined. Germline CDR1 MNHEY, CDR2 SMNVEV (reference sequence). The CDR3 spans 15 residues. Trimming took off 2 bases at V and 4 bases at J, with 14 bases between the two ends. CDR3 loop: CASSLKLPEIYGYTF. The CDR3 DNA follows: TGTGCCAGCAGTTTAAAATTACCGGAGATCTATGGCTACACCTTC.

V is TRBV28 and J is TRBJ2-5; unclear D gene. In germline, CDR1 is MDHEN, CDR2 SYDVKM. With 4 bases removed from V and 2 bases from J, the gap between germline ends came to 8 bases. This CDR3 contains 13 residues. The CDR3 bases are TGTGCCAGCAGTTCGATAGAACAAGAGACCCAGTACTTC. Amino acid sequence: CASSSIEQETQYF. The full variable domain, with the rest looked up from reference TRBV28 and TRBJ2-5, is DVKVTQSSRYLVKRTGEKVFLECVQDMDHENMFWYRQDPGLGLRLIYFSYDVKMKEKGDIPEGYSVSREKKERFSLILESASTNQTSMYLCASSSIEQETQYFGPGTRLLVL.

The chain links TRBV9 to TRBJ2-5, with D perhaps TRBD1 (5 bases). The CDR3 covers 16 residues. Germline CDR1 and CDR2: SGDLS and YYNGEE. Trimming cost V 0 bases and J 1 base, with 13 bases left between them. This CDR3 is CASSVAAWQGQETQYF. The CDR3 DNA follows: TGTGCCAGCAGCGTAGCTGCCTGGCAGGGCCAAGAGACCCAGTACTTC.

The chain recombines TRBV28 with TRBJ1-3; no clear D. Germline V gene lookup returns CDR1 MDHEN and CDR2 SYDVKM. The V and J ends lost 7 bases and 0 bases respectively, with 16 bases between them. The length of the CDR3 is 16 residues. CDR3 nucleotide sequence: TGTGCCAGCACCCCAAGAGGGCAGAGCTCTGGAAACACCATATATTTT. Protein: CASTPRGQSSGNTIYF.